The next 18 T cell receptor beta chains were all read from a single sample in a study of blood T cell repertoires in COVID-19. The assay was immunoSEQ multiplex PCR, and TCRdb's table has in-frame clones only and misses some. The sample has 200,000 to 250,000 clones, roughly 86% seen once. Sequenced input: peripheral blood. The receptor source for this set is a woman aged 45-65 years with COVID-19, enrolled during active disease.

The chain joins TRBV6-2 or TRBV6-3 to TRBJ2-1; the match to TRBD2 covers 14 bases. The junction had 4 bases not matched to a gene; V was cut back by 6 bases and J by 6 bases. CDR3 length equals 15 residues. CDR1 and CDR2 from the germline V gene are MNHEY and SVGEGT. Here the CDR3 reads CASSGGLAGANEQFF. CDR3 sequence (DNA): TGTGCCAGCAGCGGGGGACTAGCGGGAGCCAATGAGCAGTTCTTC.

The gene calls are TRBV28 and TRBJ1-2, with TRBD1 as a possible D gene (6 bases). CDR1 is MDHEN, CDR2 SYDVKM, per germline. The CDR3 contains 19 residues. V dropped 8 bases and J dropped 2 bases, with 30 bases sitting between them. CDR3 bases: TGTGCCAGCGGGCGGGAAGTCCCCTCGAACAGGGAGGGGAACTATGGCTACACCTTC. Translated: CASGREVPSNREGNYGYTF.

The chain carries TRBV20-1 and TRBJ2-1; 8 nucleotides line up with TRBD2. Germline loops: CDR1 DFQATT, CDR2 SNEGSKA (reference sequence). The CDR3 length is 11 residues. The CDR3 is CTVRGGHEQFF. The CDR3 DNA sequence: TGCACCGTCCGGGGGGGCCATGAGCAGTTCTTC.

V gene TRBV6-5 combines with J gene TRBJ1-6; 8 bases match TRBD1. The germline gives CDR1 MNHEY, CDR2 SVGAGI. This CDR3 comprises 14 residues. Unmatched junction bases numbered 6, after V lost 8 bases and J lost 6 bases. Written as DNA, the CDR3 is TGTGCCAGCTGGACAGGGTCTGCTAATTCACCCCTCCACTTT. Encoded protein: CASWTGSANSPLHF.

The chain recombines TRBV28 with TRBJ2-7; TRBD1 matches 7 bases. Germline V gene lookup returns CDR1 MDHEN and CDR2 SYDVKM. Trimming took 6 bases from V and 2 from J; bases not matched to a gene: 7. The CDR3 consists of 14 residues. CDR3 DNA sequence: TGTGCCAGCAGCCTTGACAGGGTTACCTACGAGCAGTACGTC. Residues: CASSLDRVTYEQYV.

This clone came up a few times. The chain carries TRBV23-1 and TRBJ1-1; 7 bases are shared with TRBD1. TRBV23-1 belongs to the ORF category, with a function that is uncertain. V dropped 0 bases and J dropped 7; count of bases not matched to a gene: 8. This CDR3 contains 15 residues. CDR3 loop: CASSQSGSGTVEAFF. CDR3 DNA sequence: TGCGCCAGCAGTCAATCGGGGTCCGGGACAGTTGAAGCTTTCTTT.

The V call is TRBV27, the J call TRBJ1-1, with 8 bases lining up with TRBD1. The CDR3 covers 12 residues. CDR1 and CDR2 from the germline V gene are MNHEY and SMNVEV (reference sequence). V lost 2 bases and J lost 10; bases outside the gene matches: 3. CDR3 nucleotide sequence: TGTGCCAGCAGTTTAGACAGGGGAAGAGCTTTCTTT. It encodes CASSLDRGRAFF.

This chain joins TRBV7-9 and TRBJ1-5, with TRBD1 as a possible D gene (5 bases). The CDR3 contains 17 residues. V dropped 5 bases and J dropped 1 base, with 18 bases sitting between them. Per the germline V gene, CDR1 is SEHNR and CDR2 is FQNEAQ (reference sequence). The CDR3, as DNA: TGTGCCAGCAGCATTAAAACGGGGGAAGCAAGCAATCAGCCCCAGCATTTT. This codes for CASSIKTGEASNQPQHF.

V usage is TRBV4-3 and J usage is TRBJ2-1; 10 nucleotides agree with TRBD2. The CDR3 consists of 17 residues. The germline gives CDR1 LGHNA, CDR2 YSLEER. V lost 6 bases and J lost 0; bases outside the gene matches: 8. Here the CDR3 reads CASRPGLASSSYNEQFF. The CDR3 DNA sequence: TGCGCCAGCAGACCGGGACTAGCGTCCAGCTCCTACAATGAGCAGTTCTTC.

In nucleotides, the CDR3 is TGTGCCAGCAGCCCGACGGGGAGTTTTGGGGAGACCCAGTACTTC. This sequence encodes CASSPTGSFGETQYF. This chain uses TRBV7-2 with TRBJ2-5; weak D call: TRBD2 (5 bases). The CDR3 length is 15 residues. V dropped 5 bases and J dropped 5 bases, with 18 bases sitting between them. The germline V gene has CDR1 SGHTA and CDR2 FQGNSA. The complete variable domain, with remaining parts taken from reference TRBV7-2 and TRBJ2-5, reads GAGVSQSPSNKVTEKGKDVELRCDPISGHTALYWYRQSLGQGLEFLIYFQGNSAPDKSGLPSDRFSAERTGGSVSTLTIQRTQQEDSAVYLCASSPTGSFGETQYFGPGTRLLVL.

The rearrangement uses TRBV24-1 and TRBJ1-2, with D maybe TRBD1 (5 bases). Germline V gene lookup returns CDR1 KGHDR and CDR2 SFDVKD. Between the trimmed V and J ends, which lost 5 bases and 8 bases, there was a span of 11 bases. CDR3 size: 12 residues. CDR3 protein: CATSGQGEGYTF. The CDR3 region has the DNA TGTGCCACCAGTGGTCAGGGCGAAGGCTACACCTTC.

The chain is built from TRBV5-1 and TRBJ1-6; TRBD1 aligns across 9 bases. The trim removed 4 bases at V and 8 bases at J, leaving 10 bases unmatched. This CDR3 is 16 amino acids long. The germline gives CDR1 SGHRS, CDR2 YFSETQ. The CDR3 sequence is CASSLTLGTGYSPLHF. CDR3 DNA: TGCGCCAGCAGCCTTACCCTCGGGACAGGGTATTCACCCCTCCACTTT.

The chain has TRBV5-4 and TRBJ2-3, with 7 positions matching TRBD2. CDR3 length: 20 residues. The germline V gene encodes CDR1 SGHNT and CDR2 YYREEE (reference sequence). The trim removed 2 bases at V and 4 bases at J, leaving 22 bases unmatched. CDR3 region: CASSFPRGEQTNGESDTQYF. As DNA, the CDR3 is TGTGCCAGCAGCTTTCCTCGGGGGGAGCAGACGAATGGTGAATCAGATACGCAGTATTTT.

J is TRBJ2-7 and V is TRBV27; 11 bases agree with TRBD2. The CDR3 covers 14 residues. In germline, CDR1 is MNHEY, CDR2 SMNVEV (reference sequence). After removal of 5 bases from V and 2 bases from J, the junction contained 2 bases not matched to a gene. CDR3 sequence: CASSPTSGAYEQYV. The CDR3 DNA is TGTGCCAGCAGTCCGACTAGCGGGGCCTACGAGCAGTACGTC.

The chain employs TRBV10-3 and TRBJ1-5; 10 bases map to TRBD1. CDR1 and CDR2 from the germline V gene are ENHRY and SYGVKD. The CDR3 runs 14 residues. Unmatched junction bases numbered 4, after V lost 6 bases and J lost 5 bases. DNA for the CDR3: TGTGCCATCAGCGCCGGGACAGGGGATCAGCCCCAGCATTTT. Its protein product is CAISAGTGDQPQHF.

The chain is built from TRBV5-4 and TRBJ1-1; TRBD1 is a possible D gene (5 bases). Germline values: CDR1 SGHNT, CDR2 YYREEE (reference sequence). V lost 0 bases and J lost 0, with 9 bases in between. CDR3 length: 15 amino acids. The CDR3 sequence is CASSLDRGVNTEAFF. The CDR3 bases are TGTGCCAGCAGCTTGGATCGGGGGGTGAACACTGAAGCTTTCTTT.

The chain carries TRBV5-1 and TRBJ2-2; D perhaps matches TRBD1 (5 bases). Trimming pared 3 bases from V and 2 bases from J, leaving 14 bases between. CDR3 size: 16 residues. The germline CDR1 and CDR2 sequences are SGHRS and YFSETQ. CDR3 in DNA: TGCGCCAGCAGCTGGTCAGGGCCCCCTAACACCGGGGAGCTGTTTTTT. Amino acids: CASSWSGPPNTGELFF.

The chain uses TRBV29-1 and TRBJ2-6, with a possible D match to TRBD1 (6 bases). The germline V and J ends were trimmed by 3 bases and 3 bases, with 9 bases remaining between them. The CDR3 extends over 14 amino acids. Germline CDR1 SQVTM, CDR2 ANQGSEA. This chain's CDR3 is CSVEGADGANVLTF. The CDR3 bases are TGCAGCGTTGAGGGGGCGGATGGGGCCAACGTCCTGACTTTC.